These 4 T cell receptor beta chains share one sample of origin, sequenced in a study of beta chain features in type 1 diabetes. Every bit of the isolated RNA underwent reverse transcription, so sequencing read expressed TCRB transcripts. Assay: immunoSEQ multiplex PCR; the TCRdb copy retains only in-frame clones and omits some. The table shows about 930,000 clones, with roughly a sixth occurring only once. The sequenced sample was naive CD4+ T cells from blood. These receptors all stem from a woman aged 18-29 years in good health.

Concerning this clone itself: The sample has other DNA sequences that encode this CDR3 too. The chain employs TRBV4-3 and TRBJ1-1; TRBD1 matches 9 bases. Germline CDR1 reads LGHNA; CDR2 reads YSLEER. CDR3 length: 13 amino acids. The J segment lost 5 bases and the V segment lost 8 bases, leaving 6 bases of the junction unmatched. The CDR3 reads CASSQGARTEAFF. The DNA of the CDR3 is TGCGCCAGCTCACAGGGGGCTCGTACTGAAGCTTTCTTT.

This clone was seen a few times. V usage is TRBV15 and J usage is TRBJ2-5, with D maybe TRBD2 (5 bases). The CDR3 has 15 amino acids. The V gene's germline CDR1 is LNHNV and CDR2 YYDKDF (reference sequence). Trimming stripped 0 bases from V and 5 bases from J, with 13 bases between. CDR3 coding DNA: TGTGCCACCAGCAGAGAACAGCACGGCGGGGAGACCCAGTACTTC. Translation gives CATSREQHGGETQYF.

J is TRBJ1-1 and V is TRBV5-1; D unclear. Trimming removed 2 bases at V and 0 bases at J, with 17 bases between. CDR1 is SGHRS and CDR2 is YFSETQ in the germline V gene. The CDR3 consists of 17 residues. Here the CDR3 DNA reads TGCGCCAGCAGCTTCTCGGAAAGTGTAAGAATGAACACTGAAGCTTTCTTT. It codes for CASSFSESVRMNTEAFF.

The rearrangement joins TRBV7-9 to TRBJ2-7, with D possibly matching TRBD1 (6 bases). V gave up 6 bases and J gave up 1 base, with 13 bases separating them. The germline V gene encodes CDR1 SEHNR and CDR2 FQNEAQ (reference sequence). The CDR3 loop spans 14 amino acids. The CDR3 DNA follows: TGTGCCAGCAGAAGGGGGATTGGGTCCTACGAGCAGTACTTC. Its translation: CASRRGIGSYEQYF.